This is a list of T cell receptor beta chains from one sample in a study of T-cell reconstitution after alpha-beta-depleted transplantation in children. One entry per CDR3 protein results from TCRdb running MiXCR on the PCR reads. This table has about a million distinct CDR3 sequences, roughly 31% appearing once. The sample in question was PBMCs, mostly from graft donor cells, obtained 360 days after TCRalphabeta/CD19-depleted stem cell transplant. All receptors come from a boy under three years old who had a stem cell transplant for SCID, so the T cells may come from the graft donor. Both conserved end residues are part of each CDR3. Fields, in order: CDR3 protein, CDR3 DNA, J gene, V gene, clone size, D gene. D genes are given only for firm matches. A clone size is listed for some rows: how often the clone was seen (once, few, many), or a class if it is expanded.

CDR3: CASSEELWTSGVDEQFF
DNA: TGTGCCAGCAGTGAGGAATTGTGGACTAGCGGGGTCGATGAGCAGTTCTTC
J: TRBJ2-1
V: TRBV2
size: few
D: TRBD2

CDR3: CASSLVRTVNTEAFF
DNA: TGTGCCAGCAGCTTGGTGCGGACAGTGAACACTGAAGCTTTCTTT
J: TRBJ1-1
V: TRBV7-9
size: -
D: -

CDR3: CASKGERREVASSYEQYF
DNA: TGTGCCAGCAAGGGGGAACGCCGAGAGGTGGCCTCCTCCTACGAGCAGTACTTC
J: TRBJ2-7
V: TRBV27
size: -
D: -

CDR3: CSVLQNKGYTF
DNA: TGCAGCGTTCTACAAAATAAAGGCTACACCTTC
J: TRBJ1-2
V: TRBV29-1
size: many
D: -

CDR3: CAWSEVGLRRNQPQHF
DNA: TGTGCCTGGAGTGAGGTGGGGCTGCGGAGAAATCAGCCCCAGCATTTT
J: TRBJ1-5
V: TRBV30
size: -
D: -

CDR3: CASSSGGKYEQYF
DNA: TGTGCCAGCAGTAGCGGGGGAAAGTACGAGCAGTACTTC
J: TRBJ2-7
V: TRBV12-3/TRBV12-4
size: -
D: TRBD2

CDR3: CASSLVVWGGGDNEQFF
DNA: TGTGCCAGCAGCTTAGTTGTCTGGGGGGGTGGGGACAATGAGCAGTTCTTC
J: TRBJ2-1
V: TRBV7-2
size: -
D: TRBD2

CDR3: CSASGVGGSTDTQYF
DNA: TGCAGTGCTAGTGGGGTCGGGGGGAGCACAGATACGCAGTATTTT
J: TRBJ2-3
V: TRBV20-1
size: few
D: TRBD2

CDR3: CASSTRGGPNYEQYF
DNA: TGTGCCAGCAGCACGAGGGGGGGTCCCAACTACGAGCAGTACTTC
J: TRBJ2-7
V: TRBV9
size: -
D: -

CDR3: CATSQGRAEQYF
DNA: TGTGCCACCAGCCAGGGTCGCGCCGAGCAGTACTTC
J: TRBJ2-7
V: TRBV15
size: -
D: -

CDR3: CASSEEGQGGNTIYF
DNA: TGTGCCAGCAGTGAAGAGGGACAAGGTGGAAACACCATATATTTT
J: TRBJ1-3
V: TRBV2
size: -
D: -

CDR3: CASSVDGINTEAFF
DNA: TGTGCCAGCAGCGTGGACGGGATTAACACTGAAGCTTTCTTT
J: TRBJ1-1
V: TRBV5-6
size: -
D: -

CDR3: CASLTVTGTGGATGLNSPLHF
DNA: TGTGCCAGCCTGACTGTCACTGGGACAGGGGGAGCAACCGGCCTTAATTCACCCCTCCACTTT
J: TRBJ1-6
V: TRBV2
size: -
D: TRBD1

CDR3: CASSRDRALTYEQYF
DNA: TGCGCCAGCAGCCGGGACAGGGCGCTTACCTACGAGCAGTACTTC
J: TRBJ2-7
V: TRBV5-1
size: -
D: TRBD1

CDR3: CASSSAQGAGELFF
DNA: TGCGCCAGCAGCTCCGCACAGGGTGCCGGGGAGCTGTTTTTT
J: TRBJ2-2
V: TRBV5-1
size: few
D: -

CDR3: CSARARAINTQYF
DNA: TGCAGTGCTAGAGCTCGAGCTATAAATACGCAGTATTTT
J: TRBJ2-3
V: TRBV20-1
size: -
D: -

CDR3: CAISDPRRNTEAFF
DNA: TGTGCCATCAGTGACCCTCGGCGGAACACTGAAGCTTTCTTT
J: TRBJ1-1
V: TRBV10-3
size: -
D: -

CDR3: CASSLPRTNPRYEQYF
DNA: TGTGCCAGCAGTTTACCTCGGACAAATCCGCGTTACGAGCAGTACTTC
J: TRBJ2-7
V: TRBV28
size: -
D: -

CDR3: CATSDAQGRADTQYF
DNA: TGTGCCACCAGTGATGCGCAGGGTCGGGCAGATACGCAGTATTTT
J: TRBJ2-3
V: TRBV24-1
size: -
D: -

CDR3: CASSDTTYGYTF
DNA: TGTGCCAGCAGCGATACGACCTATGGCTACACCTTC
J: TRBJ1-2
V: TRBV25-1
size: few
D: -

CDR3: CASSVRGVLTDTQYF
DNA: TGTGCCAGCAGCGTACGGGGGGTACTCACAGATACGCAGTATTTT
J: TRBJ2-3
V: TRBV7-2
size: -
D: TRBD2

CDR3: CASSLEPLGQGVIDTQYF
DNA: TGTGCCAGCAGCTTAGAGCCGCTCGGGCAGGGAGTTATAGATACGCAGTATTTT
J: TRBJ2-3
V: TRBV11-2
size: -
D: -

CDR3: CSARDRTGGNTEAFF
DNA: TGCAGTGCTAGAGACCGGACAGGGGGAAACACTGAAGCTTTCTTT
J: TRBJ1-1
V: TRBV20-1
size: few
D: TRBD1

CDR3: CASTKNSGTVNTEAFF
DNA: TGTGCCAGCACCAAGAACTCCGGGACGGTTAATACTGAAGCTTTCTTT
J: TRBJ1-1
V: TRBV5-4
size: -
D: -

CDR3: CASSQSGTPTGELFF
DNA: TGCGCCAGCAGTCAGTCCGGGACCCCAACCGGGGAGCTGTTTTTT
J: TRBJ2-2
V: TRBV10-1
size: -
D: -

CDR3: CAISDAVRSTDTQYF
DNA: TGTGCCATCAGTGACGCAGTTAGAAGCACAGATACGCAGTATTTT
J: TRBJ2-3
V: TRBV10-3
size: few
D: -

CDR3: CASRAAYNEQFF
DNA: TGTGCCAGCAGGGCCGCGTACAATGAGCAGTTCTTC
J: TRBJ2-1
V: TRBV12-3/TRBV12-4
size: many
D: -

CDR3: CASSELGTSGRYNEQFF
DNA: TGTGCCAGCAGTGAATTGGGCACTAGCGGCCGCTACAATGAGCAGTTCTTC
J: TRBJ2-1
V: TRBV25-1
size: few
D: TRBD2

CDR3: CAISPDRAQETQYF
DNA: TGTGCCATCAGTCCCGACAGGGCCCAAGAGACCCAGTACTTC
J: TRBJ2-5
V: TRBV10-3
size: -
D: TRBD1

CDR3: CASNRQGLNTEAFF
DNA: TGCGCCAGCAACCGACAGGGTTTGAACACTGAAGCTTTCTTT
J: TRBJ1-1
V: TRBV5-1
size: many
D: TRBD1

CDR3: CSCSGTTTDTQYF
DNA: TGCAGTTGTTCCGGGACTACCACAGATACGCAGTATTTT
J: TRBJ2-3
V: TRBV20-1
size: -
D: TRBD2

CDR3: CSASSPGRAPEAFF
DNA: TGCAGTGCTAGTAGTCCGGGCAGGGCGCCTGAAGCTTTCTTT
J: TRBJ1-1
V: TRBV20-1
size: -
D: -